This T cell receptor (beta chain) was profiled in a study of regulatory T cells in long-lasting Graves disease. The authors built TCR beta libraries using iRepertoire HTBI primers and Arm-PCR of CDR3 regions. TCRdb re-called the multiplex PCR reads with MiXCR, one entry per CDR3 protein. This table holds about 540,000 distinct CDR3 sequences, approximately 13% found once. Study observations and caveats: Relative to newly diagnosed Graves' patients, persistent ones had lower TCR diversity.

After removal of 6 bases from V and 4 bases from J, the junction contained 10 bases not matched to a gene. CDR1 is DFQATT, CDR2 SNEGSKA, per germline (reference sequence). The length of the CDR3 is 15 residues. The time point here: newly diagnosed GD, antithyroid drugs for less than 3 months. PBMC-derived RNA was used for the TCR library. On this clonotype: The antigen is not known.

In addition, the sample was reused for a study of T cells in Graves' hyperthyroidism and ophthalmopathy.

J is TRBJ2-7 and V is TRBV20-1; 12 bases are shared with TRBD2. The sequence came from a man aged 25-45 years with Graves disease. The material was peripheral blood mononuclear cells (PBMCs), obtained at new diagnosis, from a patient treated with antithyroid drugs. The CDR3 DNA sequence: TGCAGTGCCTTCCCTAGCGGGAGGGGAGAGTACGAGCAGTACTTC. Amino acids: CSAFPSGRGEYEQYF.